These 7 T cell receptor beta chains were sequenced from one sample in a study of cytotoxic CD8 clonotypes in ibrutinib-treated CLL (dated by TCRdb to 2020 to 2023). Receptor libraries were prepared by the immunoSEQ multiplex PCR assay. TCRdb limited this immuneACCESS table to in-frame rearrangements with V and J called. A share of clones is missing; checked studies link under half to unresolved V genes, and the rest is unexplained. The table for this sample lists some 310,000 clones; 80% of them were counted only once. The ten largest clones capture 5.5% to 8% of the sample. Sequencing used PBMCs, obtained before ibrutinib treatment. These receptors were taken from a human donor with chronic lymphocytic leukemia.

The chain recombines TRBV18 with TRBJ2-4, with 8 bases that match TRBD2. J was trimmed by 2 bases and V by 2 bases; bases with no gene match: 8. Germline loops: CDR1 KGHSH, CDR2 LQKENI. The CDR3 is made up of 17 amino acids. For the CDR3, the DNA is TGTGCCAGCTCACCAACCGGGGGGGGTTTGACCAAAAACATTCAGTACTTC. Translated, it gives CASSPTGGGLTKNIQYF. Looking up the rest from reference TRBV18 and TRBJ2-4 gives the full variable domain: NAGVMQNPRHLVRRRGQEARLRCSPMKGHSHVYWYRQLPEEGLKFMVYLQKENIIDESGMPKERFSAEFPKEGPSILRIQQVVRGDSAAYFCASSPTGGGLTKNIQYFGAGTRLSVL.

The chain has TRBV5-1 and TRBJ2-7, with D tentatively TRBD2 (6 bases). The germline gives CDR1 SGHRS, CDR2 YFSETQ. V gave up 1 base and J gave up 2 bases, with 16 bases separating them. The CDR3 spans 16 residues. In nucleotides, the CDR3 is TGCGCCAGCAGCTTGTCTATACCGGCGGGGACCTACGAGCAGTACTTC. Translation: CASSLSIPAGTYEQYF. Full variable domain (outside the CDR3, taken from reference TRBV5-1 and TRBJ2-7): KAGVTQTPRYLIKTRGQQVTLSCSPISGHRSVSWYQQTPGQGLQFLFEYFSETQRNKGNFPGRFSGRQFSNSRSEMNVSTLELGDSALYLCASSLSIPAGTYEQYFGPGTRLTVT.

This rearrangement joins TRBV9 to TRBJ2-1; 10 bases match TRBD2. J lost 4 bases, V lost 3 bases, and 10 bases had no gene match. The CDR3 runs to 17 residues. The germline gives CDR1 SGDLS, CDR2 YYNGEE. The CDR3 DNA reads TGTGCCAGCAGCGCCCTGCTAGCGGGAGAGGTTTACAATGAGCAGTTCTTC. It yields the protein CASSALLAGEVYNEQFF. The whole variable domain, remainder taken from reference TRBV9 and TRBJ2-1, is DSGVTQTPKHLITATGQRVTLRCSPRSGDLSVYWYQQSLDQGLQFLIQYYNGEERAKGNILERFSAQQFPDLHSELNLSSLELGDSALYFCASSALLAGEVYNEQFFGPGTRLTVL.

The J gene is TRBJ2-7, the V gene TRBV6-7; TRBD2 matches at 9 bases. TRBV6-7 is an ORF for which the function is uncertain. The CDR3 is 17 residues long. J gave up 1 base and V 4 bases, and 11 bases lay outside the gene matches. CDR3 sequence reads: CASSCPWGLAGSYEQYF. CDR3 in DNA: TGTGCCAGCAGTTGCCCGTGGGGGCTAGCGGGATCCTACGAGCAGTACTTC.

This chain's CDR3 is CASSIQASYNEQFF. CDR3 nucleotides: TGTGCCAGTAGTATACAGGCCAGTTACAATGAGCAGTTCTTC. The chain has TRBV19 and TRBJ2-1; D not certain. The CDR3 is 14 amino acids. Germline V gene data show CDR1 as LNHDA and CDR2 as SQIVND (reference sequence). The ends were cut back, 2 bases at V and 4 bases at J, with 9 bases in the middle. Drawing the rest from reference TRBV19 and TRBJ2-1, the complete variable domain is DGGITQSPKYLFRKEGQNVTLSCEQNLNHDAMYWYRQDPGQGLRLIYYSQIVNDFQKGDIAEGYSVSREKKESFPLTVTSAQKNPTAFYLCASSIQASYNEQFFGPGTRLTVL.

The chain combines TRBV30 with TRBJ1-2; D unresolved. Trimming shortened V by 0 bases and J by 4 bases, and 15 bases separated the two germline ends. CDR1 is GTSNPN and CDR2 is SVGIG in the germline V gene (reference sequence). The CDR3 consists of 15 residues. The CDR3 loop is CAWSVRRIFVYGYTF. The CDR3 DNA is TGTGCCTGGAGTGTACGGAGGATTTTTGTCTATGGCTACACCTTC.

V is TRBV30 and J is TRBJ1-1, with 8 bases fitting TRBD1. V trimming: 4 bases; J trimming: 2 bases; junction bases outside the gene matches: 6. Per germline, CDR1 GTSNPN and CDR2 SVGIG (reference sequence). The CDR3 runs 14 residues. The CDR3 nucleotides are TGTGCCTGGAACCCACAGGGGGGAAACACTGAAGCTTTCTTT. The encoded protein is CAWNPQGGNTEAFF.